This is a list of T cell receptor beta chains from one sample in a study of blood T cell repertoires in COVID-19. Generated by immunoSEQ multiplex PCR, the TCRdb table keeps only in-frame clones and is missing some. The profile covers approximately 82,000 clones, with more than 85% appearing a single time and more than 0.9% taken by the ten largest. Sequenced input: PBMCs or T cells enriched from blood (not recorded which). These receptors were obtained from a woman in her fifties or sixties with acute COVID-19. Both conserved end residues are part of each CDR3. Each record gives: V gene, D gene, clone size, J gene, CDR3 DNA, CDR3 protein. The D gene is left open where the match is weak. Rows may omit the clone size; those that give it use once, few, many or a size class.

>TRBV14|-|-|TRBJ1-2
TGTGCCAGCAGCCAAGGGGTCACAGGGATCCACACCTTC
CASSQGVTGIHTF
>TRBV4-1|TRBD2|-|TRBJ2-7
TGCGCCAGCAGCAAACTAGCGGGAGTCCCCTACGAGCAGTACTTC
CASSKLAGVPYEQYF
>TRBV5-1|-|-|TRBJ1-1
TGCGCCAGCAGCTTGGGGATACAGGGAGTAAACACTGAAGCTTTCTTT
CASSLGIQGVNTEAFF
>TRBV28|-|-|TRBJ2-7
TGTGCCAGCAGCAGGGACTCCACCTACGAGCAGTACTTC
CASSRDSTYEQYF
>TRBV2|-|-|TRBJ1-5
TGTGCCAGCCAGATGGGGGGGAATCAGCCCCAGCATTTT
CASQMGGNQPQHF
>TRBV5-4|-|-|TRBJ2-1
TGTGCCAGCAGCTCTGGCGGGTGGGCAGTCTCCTACAATGAGCAGTTCTTC
CASSSGGWAVSYNEQFF
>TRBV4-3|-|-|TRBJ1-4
TGCGCCAGCAGCCAAGAAGTCCGGGTAGCAACTAATGAAAAACTGTTTTTT
CASSQEVRVATNEKLFF
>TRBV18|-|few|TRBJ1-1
TGTGCCAGCTCCCCGTCGGTCCGAAATGAAGCTTTCTTT
CASSPSVRNEAFF
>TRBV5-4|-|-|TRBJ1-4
TGTGCCAGCAGCCGCAATACAGGGCTAGGTGAAAAACTGTTTTTT
CASSRNTGLGEKLFF
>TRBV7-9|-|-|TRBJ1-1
TGTGCCAGCAGCTCCATCGGGGTTAACACTGAAGCTTTCTTT
CASSSIGVNTEAFF
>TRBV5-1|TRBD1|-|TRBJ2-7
TGCGCCAGCAGCTTCTCCGGGACAGCGGACACCTACGAGCAGTACTTC
CASSFSGTADTYEQYF
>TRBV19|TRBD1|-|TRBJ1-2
TGTGCCAGTAGGTTCACAGGGGGTGATGGCTACACCTTC
CASRFTGGDGYTF
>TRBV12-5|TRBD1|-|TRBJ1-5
TGTGCTAGTGGTCGCGGGACAGGGGGAGGTCAGCCCCAGCATTTT
CASGRGTGGGQPQHF
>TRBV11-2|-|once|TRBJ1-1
TGTGCCAGCAGCTTAGAACGGACTGAAGCTTTCTTT
CASSLERTEAFF
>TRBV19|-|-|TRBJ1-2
TGTGCCAGCGCCGGGACAAGGGCTAACTATGGCTACACCTTC
CASAGTRANYGYTF
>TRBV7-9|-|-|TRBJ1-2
TGTGCCAGCAGCACAGGTCATGGCTACACCTTC
CASSTGHGYTF
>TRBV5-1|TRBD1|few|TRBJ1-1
TGCGCCAGCAGCTTTTCGACAGGGGTCACTGAAGCTTTCTTT
CASSFSTGVTEAFF
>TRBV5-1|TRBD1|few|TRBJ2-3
TGCGCCAGCAGCCTCGGGACAGGGGGCGCCGGGGGTACGCAGTATTTT
CASSLGTGGAGGTQYF
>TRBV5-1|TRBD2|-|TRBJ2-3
TGCGCCAGCAGCTTGGAGAGCGGGAGGGCAGATACGCAGTATTTT
CASSLESGRADTQYF
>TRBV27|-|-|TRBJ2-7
TGTGCCAGCAGTTTGAGGGCAGGTCCAGACGAGCAGTACTTC
CASSLRAGPDEQYF
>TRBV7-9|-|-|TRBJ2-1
TGTGCCAGCAGCTTAGTGGAGACTAGAATCGATGAGCAGTTCTTC
CASSLVETRIDEQFF
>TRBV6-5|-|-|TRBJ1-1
TGTGCCAGCAGGGGGGGGCCCCACACTGAAGCTTTCTTT
CASRGGPHTEAFF
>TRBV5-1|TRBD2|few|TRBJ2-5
TGCGCCAGCAGCCCGAGCGTGACTAGCGGGAGCGGAGAGACCCAGTACTTC
CASSPSVTSGSGETQYF
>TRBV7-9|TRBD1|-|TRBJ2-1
TGTGCCAGCAATCCAGGGACAGCATCCTACAATGAGCAGTTCTTC
CASNPGTASYNEQFF
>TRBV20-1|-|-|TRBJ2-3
TGCAGTGCTAGTAGACACCGCACAGATACGCAGTATTTT
CSASRHRTDTQYF
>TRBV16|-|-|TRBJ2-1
TGTGCCAGCAGCCCCCGAGGGGGAACCTCCTACAATGAGCAGTTCTTC
CASSPRGGTSYNEQFF
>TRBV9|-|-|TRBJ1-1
TGTGCCAGCAGCGTAGAGGGACAATGGGACACTGAAGCTTTCTTT
CASSVEGQWDTEAFF
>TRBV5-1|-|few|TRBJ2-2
TGCGCCAGCAGCTTGACAGGGTCTACGAACACCGGGGAGCTGTTTTTT
CASSLTGSTNTGELFF
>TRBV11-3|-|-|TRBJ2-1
TGTGCCAGCAGCTTGAGCTCCTCTGTTCCTAGCCGTGAGCAGTTCTTC
CASSLSSSVPSREQFF
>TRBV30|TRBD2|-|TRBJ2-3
TGTGCCTGGAGCCGCTTACTAGGACTAGCGGGAGGGTTTGCAGATACGCAGTATTTT
CAWSRLLGLAGGFADTQYF
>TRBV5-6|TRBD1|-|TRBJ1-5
TGTGCCAGCAGCTCATCGGGACAGGGGTATCAGCCCCAGCATTTT
CASSSSGQGYQPQHF
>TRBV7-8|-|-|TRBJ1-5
TGTGCCAGCAGAAAGGGACGCCGGGAGAGCAATCAGCCCCAGCATTTT
CASRKGRRESNQPQHF
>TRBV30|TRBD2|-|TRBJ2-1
TGTGCCTGGAGTGAAGGGACTAGCGGGAGGAAGTATGAGCAGTTCTTC
CAWSEGTSGRKYEQFF
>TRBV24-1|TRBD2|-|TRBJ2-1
TGTGCCACCAGTGCAGCGGGAGGGTACAATGAGCAGTTCTTC
CATSAAGGYNEQFF
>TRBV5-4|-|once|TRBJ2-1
TGTGCCAGCAGCTTGGAGGGGAGGGAGCAGTTCTTC
CASSLEGREQFF
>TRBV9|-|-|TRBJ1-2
TGTGCCAGCAGCGTAGGAGATCGACAGTCTTATGGCTACACCTTC
CASSVGDRQSYGYTF
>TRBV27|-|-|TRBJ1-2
TGTGCCAGCAGATTAGGGGCCTATGGCTACACCTTC
CASRLGAYGYTF
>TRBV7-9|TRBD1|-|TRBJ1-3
TGTGCCAGCAGCTTAGGACAGGGGGCGAGTGGAAACACCATATATTTT
CASSLGQGASGNTIYF
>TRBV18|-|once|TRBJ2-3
TGTGCCAGCTCACCAACGGGGGATATTAGCACAGATACGCAGTATTTT
CASSPTGDISTDTQYF
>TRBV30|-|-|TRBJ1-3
TGTGCCTGGAGTGGGGCCGCCGGCTCTGGAAACACCATATATTTT
CAWSGAAGSGNTIYF
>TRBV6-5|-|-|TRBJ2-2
TGTGCCAGCAGTTACGACAGACCAGGGGTCGGGGAGCTGTTTTTT
CASSYDRPGVGELFF
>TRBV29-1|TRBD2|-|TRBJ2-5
TGCAGCGTTGTGCTGACTGGACTAGCGGCAAAGACCCAGTACTTC
CSVVLTGLAAKTQYF
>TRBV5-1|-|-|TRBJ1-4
TGCGCCAGCAGCTTAATTGCCGGGGGGGATGAAAAACTGTTTTTT
CASSLIAGGDEKLFF
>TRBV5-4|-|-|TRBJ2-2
TGTGCCAGCAGCTCCCGAACCAGGGGCACCGGGGAGCTGTTTTTT
CASSSRTRGTGELFF
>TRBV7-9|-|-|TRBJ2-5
TGTGCCAGCAGCTTAGGACCCCAGGGCGGCGAGACCCAGTACTTC
CASSLGPQGGETQYF
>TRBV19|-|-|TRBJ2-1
TGTGCCAGTAGTATGGGAGTACAGTCCTACAATGAGCAGTTCTTC
CASSMGVQSYNEQFF
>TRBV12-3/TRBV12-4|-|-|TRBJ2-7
TGTGCCAGCAGTTTTCAGCGGTCCTACGAGCAGTACTTC
CASSFQRSYEQYF
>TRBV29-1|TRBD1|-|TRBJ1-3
TGCAGCGTGGGGACAGCTGGAAACACCATATATTTT
CSVGTAGNTIYF
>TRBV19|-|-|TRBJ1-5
TGTGCCAGTAGTATAGCACAGGGAGAGCCCCAGCATTTT
CASSIAQGEPQHF
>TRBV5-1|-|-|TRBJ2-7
TGCGCCAGCAGCTTTGAGGTCGGCCTTTACGAGCAGTACTTC
CASSFEVGLYEQYF
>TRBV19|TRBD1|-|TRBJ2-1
TGTGCCAGTAGCGGACAGGGTCGGAATGAGCAGTTCTTC
CASSGQGRNEQFF
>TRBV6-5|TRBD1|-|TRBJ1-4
TGTGCCAGCAAGAGACAGGGAAATGAAAAACTGTTTTTT
CASKRQGNEKLFF
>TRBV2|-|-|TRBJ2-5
TGTGCCAGCAGTGAAGACTCTCAAGAGACCCAGTACTTC
CASSEDSQETQYF
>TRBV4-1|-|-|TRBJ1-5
TGCGCCAGCAGCCCGAGGACAGCTCACAATCAGCCCCAGCATTTT
CASSPRTAHNQPQHF
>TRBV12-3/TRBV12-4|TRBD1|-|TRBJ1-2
TGTGCCAGCAGCCGGACAGGGGGTGGCTACACCTTC
CASSRTGGGYTF